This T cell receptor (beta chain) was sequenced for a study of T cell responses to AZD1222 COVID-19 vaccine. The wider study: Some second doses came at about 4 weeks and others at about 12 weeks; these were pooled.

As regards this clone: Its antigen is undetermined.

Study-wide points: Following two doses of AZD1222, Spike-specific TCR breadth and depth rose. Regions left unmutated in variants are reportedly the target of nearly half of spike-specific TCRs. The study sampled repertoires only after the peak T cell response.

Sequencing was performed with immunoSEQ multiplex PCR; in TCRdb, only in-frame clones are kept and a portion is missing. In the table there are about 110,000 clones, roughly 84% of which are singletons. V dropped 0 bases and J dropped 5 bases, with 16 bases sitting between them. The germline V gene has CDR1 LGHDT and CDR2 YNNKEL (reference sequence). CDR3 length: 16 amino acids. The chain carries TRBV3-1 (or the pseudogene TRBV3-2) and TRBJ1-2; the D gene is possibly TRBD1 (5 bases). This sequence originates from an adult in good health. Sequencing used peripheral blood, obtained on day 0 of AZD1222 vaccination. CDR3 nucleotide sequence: TGTGCCAGCAGCCAAGAGGACAACCGAATGGGATATGGCTACACCTTC. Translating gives CASSQEDNRMGYGYTF.